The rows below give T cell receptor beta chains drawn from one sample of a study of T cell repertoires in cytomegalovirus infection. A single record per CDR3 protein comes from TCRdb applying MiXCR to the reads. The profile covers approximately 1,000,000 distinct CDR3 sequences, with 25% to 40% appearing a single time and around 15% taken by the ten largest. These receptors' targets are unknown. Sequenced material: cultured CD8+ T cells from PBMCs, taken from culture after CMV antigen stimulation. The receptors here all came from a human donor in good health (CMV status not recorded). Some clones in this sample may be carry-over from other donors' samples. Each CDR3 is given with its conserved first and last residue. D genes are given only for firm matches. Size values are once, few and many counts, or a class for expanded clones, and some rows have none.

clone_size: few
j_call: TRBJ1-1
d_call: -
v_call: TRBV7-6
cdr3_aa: CASSPGEDTEAFF
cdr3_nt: TGTGCCAGCAGCCCCGGGGAGGACACTGAAGCTTTCTTT

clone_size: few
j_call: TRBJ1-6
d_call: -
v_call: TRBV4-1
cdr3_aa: CASSQEPTGTLNSPLHF
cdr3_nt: TGCGCCAGCAGCCAAGAACCTACCGGAACCCTTAATTCACCCCTCCACTTT

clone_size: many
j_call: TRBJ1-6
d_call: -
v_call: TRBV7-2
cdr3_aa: CASSLGGTPLHF
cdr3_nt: TGTGCCAGCAGCTTAGGTGGAACACCCCTCCACTTT

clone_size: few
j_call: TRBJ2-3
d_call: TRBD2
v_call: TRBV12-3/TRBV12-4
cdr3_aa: CASSSLAASSDTQYF
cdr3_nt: TGTGCCAGCAGTTCCCTAGCGGCATCTTCAGATACGCAGTATTTT

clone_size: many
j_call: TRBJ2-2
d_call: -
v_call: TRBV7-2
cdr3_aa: CASSPGLGAGELFF
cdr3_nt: TGTGCCAGCAGCCCGGGTTTGGGGGCCGGGGAGCTGTTTTTT

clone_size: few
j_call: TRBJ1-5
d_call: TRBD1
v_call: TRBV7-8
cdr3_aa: CASSLAPVETGLQPQHF
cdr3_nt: TGTGCCAGCAGCTTAGCGCCTGTAGAGACAGGGCTTCAGCCCCAGCATTTT

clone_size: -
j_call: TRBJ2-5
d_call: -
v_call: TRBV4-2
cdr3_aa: CASRGLGAEHRGETQYF
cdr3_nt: TGTGCCAGCAGGGGGTTAGGGGCGGAACACCGGGGAGAGACCCAGTACTTC

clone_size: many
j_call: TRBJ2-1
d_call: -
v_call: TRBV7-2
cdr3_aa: CASSLASGGSFYNEQFF
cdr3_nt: TGTGCCAGCAGCTTAGCTTCTGGGGGCTCCTTCTACAATGAGCAGTTCTTC

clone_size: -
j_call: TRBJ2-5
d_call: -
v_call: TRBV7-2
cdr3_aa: CASSLPDPETQYF
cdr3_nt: TGTGCCAGCAGCTTACCGGACCCGGAGACCCAGTACTTC

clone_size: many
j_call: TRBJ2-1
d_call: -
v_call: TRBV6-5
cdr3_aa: CASSYSPSALPYNEQFF
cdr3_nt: TGTGCCAGCAGTTACTCACCTAGCGCTCTTCCCTACAATGAGCAGTTCTTC

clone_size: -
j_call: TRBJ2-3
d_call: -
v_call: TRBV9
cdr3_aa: CASQRGSSTDTQYF
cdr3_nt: TGTGCCAGCCAACGGGGCTCTAGCACAGATACGCAGTATTTT

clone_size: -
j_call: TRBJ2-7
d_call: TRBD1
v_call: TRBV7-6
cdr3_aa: CASSFWDRGSYEQYF
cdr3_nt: TGTGCCAGCAGCTTCTGGGACAGGGGTTCCTACGAGCAGTACTTC

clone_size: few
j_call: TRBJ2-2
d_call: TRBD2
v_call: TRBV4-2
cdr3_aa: CASSQDKLAGNTGELFF
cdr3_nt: TGTGCCAGCAGCCAAGATAAATTAGCGGGGAACACCGGGGAGCTGTTTTTT

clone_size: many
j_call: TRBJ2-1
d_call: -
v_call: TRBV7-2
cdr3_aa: CASSLVRGGRDEQFF
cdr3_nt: TGTGCCAGCAGCTTAGTAAGGGGGGGGCGAGATGAGCAGTTCTTC

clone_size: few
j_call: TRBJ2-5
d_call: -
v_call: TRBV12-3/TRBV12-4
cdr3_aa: CASSLEVSGPGTQYF
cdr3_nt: TGTGCCAGCAGTTTGGAGGTTTCGGGTCCTGGGACCCAGTACTTC

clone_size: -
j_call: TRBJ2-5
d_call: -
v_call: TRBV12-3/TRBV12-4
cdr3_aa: CASSSSIPETQYF
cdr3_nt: TGTGCCAGCAGTTCGTCCATTCCGGAGACCCAGTACTTC

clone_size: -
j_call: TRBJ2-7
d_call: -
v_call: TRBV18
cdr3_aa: CASSRPDRNPYEQYF
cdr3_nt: TGTGCCAGCTCCCGACCAGACAGGAACCCCTACGAGCAGTACTTC

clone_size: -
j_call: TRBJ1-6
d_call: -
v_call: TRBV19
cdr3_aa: CASSIGGDKGSPLHF
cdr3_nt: TGTGCCAGTAGTATAGGGGGAGATAAAGGATCACCCCTCCACTTT

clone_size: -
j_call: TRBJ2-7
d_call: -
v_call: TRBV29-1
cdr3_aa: CSVEADLPYEQYF
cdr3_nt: TGCAGCGTTGAAGCGGATCTACCCTACGAGCAGTACTTC

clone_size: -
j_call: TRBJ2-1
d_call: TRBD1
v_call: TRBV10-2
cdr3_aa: CASSGTGNLNEQFF
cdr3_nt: TGCGCCAGCTCTGGGACAGGGAATCTTAATGAGCAGTTCTTC

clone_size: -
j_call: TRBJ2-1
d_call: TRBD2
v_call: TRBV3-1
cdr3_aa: CASSQDKLADYNEQFF
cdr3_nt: TGTGCCAGCAGCCAAGATAAACTAGCGGACTACAATGAGCAGTTCTTC

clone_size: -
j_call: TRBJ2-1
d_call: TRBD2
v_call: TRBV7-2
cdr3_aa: CASSLGLAGADSVEQFF
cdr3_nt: TGTGCCAGCAGCCTCGGACTAGCGGGGGCCGATTCAGTTGAGCAGTTCTTC

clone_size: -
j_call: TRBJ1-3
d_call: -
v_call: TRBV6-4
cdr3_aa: CEGVPGPNSGNTIYF
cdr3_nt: TGTGAGGGGGTTCCGGGACCGAACTCTGGAAACACCATATATTTT

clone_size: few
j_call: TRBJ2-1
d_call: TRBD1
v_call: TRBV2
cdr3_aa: CAGRTGASIDEQFF
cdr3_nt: TGTGCCGGCCGGACAGGGGCATCTATCGATGAGCAGTTCTTC

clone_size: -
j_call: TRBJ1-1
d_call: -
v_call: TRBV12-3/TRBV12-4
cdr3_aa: CASSETVYMNTEAFF
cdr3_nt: TGTGCCAGCAGTGAGACAGTTTACATGAACACTGAAGCTTTCTTT

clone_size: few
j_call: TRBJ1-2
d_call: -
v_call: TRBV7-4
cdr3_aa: CASSGRGARGYGYTF
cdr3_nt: TGTGCCAGCTCGGGACGGGGGGCGAGGGGGTATGGCTACACCTTC

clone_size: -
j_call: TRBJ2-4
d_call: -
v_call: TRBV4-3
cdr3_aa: CASSHHTRGRAKNIQYF
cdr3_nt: TGCGCCAGCAGCCATCATACCCGGGGCCGGGCCAAAAACATTCAGTACTTC

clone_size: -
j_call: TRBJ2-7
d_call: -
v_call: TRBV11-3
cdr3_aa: CASSSSTGTNPYEQYF
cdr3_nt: TGTGCCAGCAGCTCGTCAACCGGGACGAACCCCTACGAGCAGTACTTC

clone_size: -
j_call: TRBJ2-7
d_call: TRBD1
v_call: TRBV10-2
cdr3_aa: CASKGTGVLDEQYF
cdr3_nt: TGCGCCAGCAAGGGGACAGGGGTCTTGGACGAGCAGTACTTC

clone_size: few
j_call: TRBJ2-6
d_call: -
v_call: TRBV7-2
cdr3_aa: CASSLEAGAPSGANVLTF
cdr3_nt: TGTGCCAGCAGCTTGGAGGCAGGGGCCCCTTCTGGGGCCAACGTCCTGACTTTC

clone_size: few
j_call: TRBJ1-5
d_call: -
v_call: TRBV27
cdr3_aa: CASSAGNNQPQHF
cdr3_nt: TGTGCCAGCAGCGCAGGGAACAATCAGCCCCAGCATTTT

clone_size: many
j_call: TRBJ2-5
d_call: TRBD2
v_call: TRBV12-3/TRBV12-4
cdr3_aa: CASSRSGGRQETQYF
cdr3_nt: TGTGCCAGCAGCCGTAGCGGGGGGCGCCAAGAGACCCAGTACTTC

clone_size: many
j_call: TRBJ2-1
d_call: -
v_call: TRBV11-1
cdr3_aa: CASSFTFGQSSYNEQFF
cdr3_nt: TGTGCCAGCAGCTTCACTTTTGGACAGAGCTCCTACAATGAGCAGTTCTTC

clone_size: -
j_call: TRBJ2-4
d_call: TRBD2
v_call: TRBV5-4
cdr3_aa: CASSSGEGLAKNIQYF
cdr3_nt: TGTGCCAGCAGCTCTGGGGAGGGGTTAGCCAAAAACATTCAGTACTTC

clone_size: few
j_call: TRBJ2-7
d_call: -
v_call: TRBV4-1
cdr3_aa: CASSQEETYYEQYF
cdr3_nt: TGCGCCAGCAGCCAAGAGGAGACGTACTACGAGCAGTACTTC

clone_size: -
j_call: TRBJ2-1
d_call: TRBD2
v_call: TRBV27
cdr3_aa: CASKVAGTRNEQFF
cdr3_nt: TGTGCCAGCAAGGTAGCGGGGACCCGCAATGAGCAGTTCTTC

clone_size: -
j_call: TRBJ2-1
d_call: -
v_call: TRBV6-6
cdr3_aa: CASSYSSGALVNNEQFF
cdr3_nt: TGTGCCAGCAGTTACTCGAGTGGGGCACTGGTAAACAATGAGCAGTTCTTC

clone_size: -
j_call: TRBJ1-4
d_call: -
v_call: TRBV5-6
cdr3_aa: CASSLRKTSNEKLFF
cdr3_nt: TGTGCCAGCAGCTTGCGAAAGACCTCTAATGAAAAACTGTTTTTT

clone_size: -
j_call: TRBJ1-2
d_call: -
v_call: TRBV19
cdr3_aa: CASTRGVYGYTF
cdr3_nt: TGTGCCAGTACGAGGGGAGTTTATGGCTACACCTTC

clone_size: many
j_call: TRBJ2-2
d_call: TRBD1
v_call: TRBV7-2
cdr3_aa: CASSLWDSGTGELFF
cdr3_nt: TGTGCCAGCAGCTTATGGGACAGTGGTACCGGGGAGCTGTTTTTT

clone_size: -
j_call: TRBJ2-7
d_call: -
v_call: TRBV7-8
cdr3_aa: CASSSGQRGTYLYEQYF
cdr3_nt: TGTGCCAGCAGCTCCGGCCAAAGAGGGACTTACCTATACGAGCAGTACTTC

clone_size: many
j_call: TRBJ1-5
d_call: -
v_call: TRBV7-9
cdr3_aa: CASSPPGLSSNQPQHF
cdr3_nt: TGTGCCAGCAGCCCACCCGGATTAAGTAGCAATCAGCCCCAGCATTTT

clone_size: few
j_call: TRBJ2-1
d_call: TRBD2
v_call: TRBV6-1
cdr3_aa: CASSIQAGAFNEQFF
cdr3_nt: TGTGCCAGCAGTATTCAAGCGGGGGCCTTCAATGAGCAGTTCTTC

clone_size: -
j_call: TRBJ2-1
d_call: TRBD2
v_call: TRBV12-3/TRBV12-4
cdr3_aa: CASSFKLAWNEQFF
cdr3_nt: TGTGCCAGCAGTTTCAAACTAGCGTGGAATGAGCAGTTCTTC

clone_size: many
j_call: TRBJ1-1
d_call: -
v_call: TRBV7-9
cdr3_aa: CASSLGTSNTEAFF
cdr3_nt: TGTGCCAGCAGCTTAGGGACCTCGAACACTGAAGCTTTCTTT